This T cell receptor (beta chain) was obtained from a study of cytomegalovirus exposure and HLA in healthy donors. Study conclusions and caveats: The authors later linked a missense DCLRE1C variant to TCR beta V- and J-gene trimming. Earlier findings revealed that most TCR beta V segments proved productive either about 87% or about 30% of the time. When a later analysis was performed, an Asian-associated ancestry cluster reportedly had fewer N-insertions than the approximately 600-donor mean.

The PCR was carried out with 60 Vbeta primers and 13 Jbeta primers. Authors' analysis steps: The count from a later analysis was tens of millions of unique TCR beta chains, some 11 million of them shared. Here immunoSEQ multiplex PCR was the method, and the copy in TCRdb shows in-frame clones only, minus some. V and J calls and clone size are copied from that table; D and trimming were computed from the DNA. The profile covers some 170,000 clones, with around 64% appearing a single time and 2.8% taken by the ten largest. Between the trimmed V and J ends, which lost 4 bases and 4 bases, there was a span of 5 bases. The CDR3 totals 12 residues. CDR1 is SGHTA, CDR2 FQGNSA, per germline. On this clone: Its antigen is still unknown.

The specimen sequenced was PBMCs. The receptor was derived from a young woman in good health and CMV-seronegative. This chain joins TRBV7-2 and TRBJ1-5; D not resolved. CDR3 DNA: TGTGCCAGCAGCTCCCCTAATCAGCCCCAGCATTTT. It is translated as CASSSPNQPQHF.